This T cell receptor (beta chain) was retrieved from a study of blood T cell repertoires in COVID-19. Overall study context: The origin of the acute and convalescent COVID-19 samples was the United States, Italy and Spain.

CDR1 and CDR2 from the germline V gene are MDHEN and SYDVKM. Trimming took 6 bases from V and 6 from J; bases not matched to a gene: 4. The CDR3 consists of 14 residues. In the original analysis: Amplified reference gene primers provided the basis for estimating nucleated cell counts. Generated by immunoSEQ multiplex PCR, the TCRdb table keeps only in-frame clones and is missing some. From that table come the V and J calls and clone size; the DNA was used to work out D and trimming. This sample has 250,000 to 350,000 clones, with over 75% found just once. Sequencing used peripheral blood. This chain joins TRBV28 and TRBJ2-1; 11 nucleotides align to TRBD1. This clonotype originated in a woman aged 55-70 years with acute or convalescent COVID-19. For the CDR3, the DNA is TGTGCCAGCAGCGGACAGGGGGCGCCCAATGAGCAGTTCTTC. It translates to CASSGQGAPNEQFF.